The 29 T cell receptor beta chains reported below all come from one sample, sequenced in a study of blood T cell repertoires in COVID-19. Libraries were prepared by immunoSEQ multiplex PCR; TCRdb keeps only in-frame clonotypes and omits some of them. The sample shows about 360,000 clones, approximately 86% of them seen only once. Sequenced input: peripheral blood. The receptor set was obtained from a human donor in a cohort sampled during active COVID-19.

The chain carries TRBV5-1 and TRBJ2-7; a weak D match, TRBD1 (6 bases). From germline, CDR1 is SGHRS and CDR2 YFSETQ. This CDR3 comprises 14 residues. V was pared by 2 bases and J by 0 bases, with 9 bases between. CDR3 amino acids: CASSFQGISYEQYF. The CDR3 bases are TGCGCCAGCAGCTTCCAGGGGATCTCCTACGAGCAGTACTTC.

The chain joins TRBV19 to TRBJ1-5; no clear D. V lost 9 bases to trimming and J lost 1 base, with 16 bases between them. This CDR3 has 15 residues. Germline-derived CDR1 and CDR2 are LNHDA and SQIVND (reference sequence). The CDR3 DNA sequence: TGTGCCAGCGCCCGAATTCCGGGAAGCAATCAGCCCCAGCATTTT. It translates to CASARIPGSNQPQHF.

The chain uses TRBV29-1 and TRBJ1-2; D is possibly TRBD1 (5 bases). CDR1 and CDR2 (germline): SQVTM, ANQGSEA. This CDR3 region has 13 residues. With 5 bases removed from V and 8 bases from J, the gap between germline ends came to 18 bases. CDR3 amino acids: CSVRGQGIYGYTF. The CDR3 coding sequence is TGCAGCGTTCGAGGCCAGGGTATTTACGGCTACACCTTC.

In this sample, this clone turned up a few times. V and J are TRBV6-5 and TRBJ1-6; D may be TRBD1 (5 bases). Trimming cost V 8 bases and J 3 bases, with 11 bases left between them. Germline V gene lookup returns CDR1 MNHEY and CDR2 SVGAGI. The CDR3 is made up of 14 amino acids. The CDR3 nucleotides are TGTGCCAGCTCCCTAAGGGGCTATAATTCACCCCTCCACTTT. This translates into CASSLRGYNSPLHF.

J is TRBJ2-7 and V is TRBV7-8; 8 bases align to TRBD2. Germline CDR1 reads SGHVS; CDR2 reads FQNEAQ. CDR3 length equals 14 residues. V shed 7 bases, J shed 5 bases, and the junction held 10 bases outside the gene matches. CDR3 amino acids: CASTRGAGVDEQYF. The CDR3 nucleotides read TGTGCCAGCACCCGGGGAGCGGGAGTCGACGAGCAGTACTTC. The full variable domain, its missing parts supplied by reference TRBV7-8 and TRBJ2-7, is GAGVSQSPRYKVAKRGQDVALRCDPISGHVSLFWYQQALGQGPEFLTYFQNEAQLDKSGLPSDRFFAERPEGSVSTLKIQRTQQEDSAVYLCASTRGAGVDEQYFGPGTRLTVT.

This chain links TRBV3-1 (or the pseudogene TRBV3-2) with TRBJ2-2; 7 nucleotides match TRBD1. Germline CDR1 reads LGHDT; CDR2 reads YNNKEL (reference sequence). The CDR3 extends over 17 amino acids. V lost 5 bases and J lost 1; bases outside the gene matches: 10. The CDR3 bases are TGTGCCAGCAGCTACTTGAGGGGGCGAGGGAACACCGGGGAGCTGTTTTTT. Translating gives CASSYLRGRGNTGELFF.

J is TRBJ2-5 and V is TRBV3-1 (or the pseudogene TRBV3-2); 8 bases agree with TRBD1. V was clipped by 1 base and J by 5 bases; unmatched bases: 9. The germline gives CDR1 LGHDT, CDR2 YNNKEL (reference sequence). The CDR3 sequence is 16 residues long. This CDR3 reads CASSQGVRGRPETQYF. In DNA, the CDR3 is TGTGCCAGCAGCCAAGGGGTCAGGGGGCGCCCCGAGACCCAGTACTTC.

The V gene is TRBV5-1, the J gene TRBJ2-7; weak D call: TRBD2 (5 bases). The V gene's germline CDR1 is SGHRS and CDR2 YFSETQ. The germline V and J ends were trimmed by 0 bases and 7 bases, with 17 bases remaining between them. The CDR3 is 15 amino acids. CDR3 coding DNA: TGCGCCAGCAGCTTGGATGGCGGATTTTCGGGGGAGCAGTACTTC. Its translation: CASSLDGGFSGEQYF.

This clone was seen more than once but under ten times. This chain connects TRBV11-2 to TRBJ2-7; D is unresolved. Germline CDR1 and CDR2: SGHAT and FQNNGV. The CDR3 totals 13 residues. V lost 6 bases to trimming and J lost 1 base, with 10 bases between them. This CDR3 reads CASRQTASYEQYF. As DNA, the CDR3 is TGTGCCAGCAGACAGACCGCTTCCTACGAGCAGTACTTC.

The rearrangement links TRBV7-2 to TRBJ2-5; D might be TRBD2 (6 bases). The V end lost 5 bases, the J end lost 4 bases, and 17 bases lay between the germline ends. The CDR3 contains 15 residues. Germline values: CDR1 SGHTA, CDR2 FQGNSA. The CDR3: CASSPPGLRGETQYF. CDR3 coding DNA: TGTGCCAGCAGCCCTCCGGGACTGAGGGGAGAGACCCAGTACTTC.

The chain links TRBV18 to TRBJ2-7, with D tentatively TRBD2 (5 bases). V lost 2 bases and J lost 2, with 10 bases in between. The CDR3 is 14 residues long. CDR1 is KGHSH, CDR2 LQKENI, per germline. The CDR3: CASSPSGRTYEQYF. CDR3 DNA: TGTGCCAGCTCACCAAGCGGCAGAACCTACGAGCAGTACTTC.

The gene calls are TRBV20-1 and TRBJ2-1, with D perhaps matching TRBD1 (6 bases). Germline V gene lookup returns CDR1 DFQATT and CDR2 SNEGSKA (reference sequence). Trimming pared 5 bases from V and 10 bases from J, leaving 12 bases between. This CDR3 spans 11 amino acids. In DNA form, the CDR3 reads TGCAGTGCTCTCGAGGGGGAGGAGCAGTTCTTC. As protein: CSALEGEEQFF.

The CDR3 protein is CASSQGQGAQGPQHF. The CDR3 DNA reads TGTGCCAGCAGCCAGGGACAGGGGGCCCAGGGGCCCCAGCATTTT. The chain links TRBV3-1 (or the pseudogene TRBV3-2) to TRBJ1-5; 12 bases map to TRBD1. This CDR3 has 15 residues. J was trimmed by 9 bases and V by 3 bases; bases with no gene match: 6. Looked up from germline, CDR1 is LGHDT and CDR2 is YNNKEL (reference sequence).

This sequence joins TRBV7-2 and TRBJ1-2, with a possible D match to TRBD1 (6 bases). The CDR3 totals 17 residues. CDR1 and CDR2 (germline): SGHTA, FQGNSA. V dropped 2 bases and J dropped 6 bases, with 22 bases sitting between them. The CDR3 DNA is TGTGCCAGCAGCTTACAGGGGCCGTCACACACAAAAGATGGCTACACCTTC. Amino acids: CASSLQGPSHTKDGYTF.

The chain recombines TRBV7-3 with TRBJ2-1; 7 nucleotides line up with TRBD1. The CDR3 has 13 amino acids. Germline V gene data show CDR1 as SGHTA and CDR2 as FQGTGA. The J segment lost 4 bases and the V segment lost 4 bases, leaving 1 base of the junction unmatched. CDR3 loop: CASSSDRYNEQFF. In DNA form, the CDR3 reads TGTGCCAGCAGCTCGGACAGGTACAATGAGCAGTTCTTC. The full variable domain, in which reference TRBV7-3 and TRBJ2-1 provide the parts outside the CDR3, is GAGVSQTPSNKVTEKGKYVELRCDPISGHTALYWYRQSLGQGPEFLIYFQGTGAADDSGLPNDRFFAVRPEGSVSTLKIQRTERGDSAVYLCASSSDRYNEQFFGPGTRLTVL.

The J gene is TRBJ2-1, the V gene TRBV24-1; 8 bases match TRBD2. Per germline, CDR1 KGHDR and CDR2 SFDVKD. The CDR3 extends over 15 amino acids. V dropped 3 bases and J dropped 4; count of bases not matched to a gene: 4. Here the CDR3 DNA reads TGTGCCACCAGTGATCCCAGACTAGCGTACAATGAGCAGTTCTTC. It codes for CATSDPRLAYNEQFF.

The sample holds one count of this clone. The chain uses TRBV19 and TRBJ1-1; unclear D gene. The V gene's germline CDR1 is LNHDA and CDR2 SQIVND (reference sequence). The CDR3 has 13 residues. V lost 6 bases, J lost 0 bases, and 8 bases lay in between. The CDR3 bases are TGTGCCAGTAGCCCCCGGGTGAACACTGAAGCTTTCTTT. This codes for CASSPRVNTEAFF.

The chain recombines TRBV2 with TRBJ1-2; TRBD1 agrees at 8 bases. CDR1 SNHLY and CDR2 FYNNEI come from the germline V gene. CDR3 size: 15 residues. The J segment lost 1 base and the V segment lost 4 bases, leaving 5 bases of the junction unmatched. The CDR3 here is CASSVGQGVNYGYTF. DNA of the CDR3: TGTGCCAGCAGTGTAGGACAGGGAGTTAACTATGGCTACACCTTC.

The chain employs TRBV6-1 and TRBJ1-5, with D hard to call. Trimming took 1 base from V and 6 from J, leaving 10 bases between them. The CDR3 length is 14 residues. CDR1 is MNHNS and CDR2 is SASEGT in the germline V gene. The CDR3 loop reads CASSEGREAQPQHF. CDR3 nucleotide sequence: TGTGCCAGCAGTGAAGGAAGGGAGGCTCAGCCCCAGCATTTT.

The chain has TRBV13 and TRBJ1-1, with D possibly matching TRBD1 (6 bases). The germline gives CDR1 PRHDT, CDR2 FYEKMQ (reference sequence). Trimming left V 3 bases short and J 1 base short, with 12 bases between. The CDR3 runs to 15 residues. CDR3: CASSFLRGPNTEAFF. Here the CDR3 DNA reads TGTGCCAGCAGCTTCCTCAGGGGTCCGAACACTGAAGCTTTCTTT.

The chain carries TRBV5-6 and TRBJ1-1, with 8 bases matching TRBD1. Germline trimming cut 2 bases from V and 3 bases from J; bases unmatched to any gene: 6. The germline V gene encodes CDR1 SGHDT and CDR2 YYEEEE. The CDR3 consists of 15 residues. The CDR3 nucleotides are TGTGCCAGCAGCTTTCTGGACAGGGATGACACTGAAGCTTTCTTT. It is translated as CASSFLDRDDTEAFF.

The chain joins TRBV7-9 to TRBJ2-3, with TRBD2 identical over 7 bases. The CDR3 is 15 amino acids. In germline, CDR1 is SEHNR, CDR2 FQNEAQ (reference sequence). The junction had 8 bases not matched to a gene; V was cut back by 6 bases and J by 2 bases. The CDR3 DNA reads TGTGCCAGCAGTCCCCTGGGGGGGGTCACAGATACGCAGTATTTT. Its translation: CASSPLGGVTDTQYF.

This CDR3 reads CASSEILGGDEKLFF. The CDR3 coding sequence is TGTGCCAGCAGTGAAATTTTGGGGGGGGATGAAAAACTGTTTTTT. The V call is TRBV2, the J call TRBJ1-4, with D possibly TRBD1 on 5 matching bases. Trimming shortened V by 2 bases and J by 6 bases, and 13 bases separated the two germline ends. Germline values: CDR1 SNHLY, CDR2 FYNNEI. This CDR3 region has 15 residues. The whole variable domain, filled in from reference TRBV2 and TRBJ1-4, reads EPEVTQTPSHQVTQMGQEVILRCVPISNHLYFYWYRQILGQKVEFLVSFYNNEISEKSEIFDDQFSVERPDGSNFTLKIRSTKLEDSAMYFCASSEILGGDEKLFFGSGTQLSVL.

V is TRBV2 and J is TRBJ1-1; 9 bases align to TRBD1. Trimming at V came to 11 bases and at J to 5 bases, leaving 9 bases not matched to a gene. Germline loops: CDR1 SNHLY, CDR2 FYNNEI. The CDR3 is made up of 13 amino acids. CDR3 DNA: TGTGCCGGATCACAGGGGGCTGAAACTGAAGCTTTCTTT. Its protein product is CAGSQGAETEAFF. The whole variable domain, remainder taken from reference TRBV2 and TRBJ1-1, is EPEVTQTPSHQVTQMGQEVILRCVPISNHLYFYWYRQILGQKVEFLVSFYNNEISEKSEIFDDQFSVERPDGSNFTLKIRSTKLEDSAMYFCAGSQGAETEAFFGQGTRLTVV.

The V and J genes are TRBV7-3 and TRBJ2-2; tentative D call: TRBD1 (6 bases). CDR1 is SGHTA and CDR2 is FQGTGA in the germline V gene. Trimming cost V 5 bases and J 5 bases, with 9 bases left between them. The CDR3 covers 13 residues. The CDR3 DNA follows: TGTGCCAGCAGCCCACAGGGAACCGGGGAGCTGTTTTTT. Amino acids: CASSPQGTGELFF.

The chain carries TRBV12-3 or TRBV12-4 and TRBJ2-2, with D perhaps TRBD2 (6 bases). Trimming took off 6 bases at V and 6 bases at J, with 8 bases between the two ends. The CDR3 spans 12 residues. The CDR3 DNA sequence: TGTGCCAGCAGCCGGGGGTCCGGGGAGCTGTTTTTT. Amino acid sequence: CASSRGSGELFF.

V usage is TRBV18 and J usage is TRBJ1-1; possible D gene TRBD1, 5 bases. Trimming shortened V by 0 bases and J by 4 bases, and 12 bases separated the two germline ends. This CDR3 comprises 15 residues. From germline, CDR1 is KGHSH and CDR2 LQKENI. CDR3 sequence (DNA): TGTGCCAGCTCACCACCGTTAGGGGAGGGCACTGAAGCTTTCTTT. Protein product: CASSPPLGEGTEAFF.

The chain joins TRBV6-5 to TRBJ2-2, with TRBD2 matching 7 bases. V shed 5 bases and J 0 bases; nucleotides not matched to a gene: 3. Germline V CDR1 and CDR2: MNHEY, SVGAGI. This CDR3 comprises 15 residues. The CDR3: CASSTSGANTGELFF. The CDR3 DNA reads as TGTGCCAGCAGTACGAGCGGGGCGAACACCGGGGAGCTGTTTTTT.

The rearrangement links TRBV11-2 to TRBJ2-3; D is perhaps TRBD1 (5 bases). The CDR3 consists of 15 residues. V was trimmed by 1 base and J by 2 bases, leaving 10 bases between them. CDR1 and CDR2 (germline): SGHAT, FQNNGV. CDR3 sequence: CASSLVGQSTDTQYF. The CDR3 region has the DNA TGTGCCAGCAGCTTAGTGGGGCAGTCCACAGATACGCAGTATTTT.